This T cell receptor beta chain was recovered during a study of T cell clones after liver transplantation. Study details: Third-party-reactive TCRbeta sequences from pre-transplant mixed lymphocyte reactions served as antigen-independent comparators.

Germline V gives CDR1 MNHEY, CDR2 SVGAGI. CDR3 size: 15 residues. The J segment lost 4 bases and the V segment lost 5 bases, leaving 10 bases of the junction unmatched. Study-level points and caveats: In two subjects, few donor cells limited the measurable donor-reactive repertoire.

This clone was counted between two and nine times. Its matching antigen is unknown. Libraries were prepared by immunoSEQ multiplex PCR; TCRdb keeps only in-frame clonotypes and omits some of them. Of some 23,000 clones listed, roughly 69% are singletons. The receptor was isolated from a human donor who received a liver transplant. Source: CD4+ T cells from blood, taken before liver transplant. V and J are TRBV6-5 and TRBJ2-7, with 8 bases lining up with TRBD2. In nucleotides, the CDR3 is TGTGCCAGCAGTGCCGGGGGGGGCCTGGGGTACGAGCAGTACTTC. Translating gives CASSAGGGLGYEQYF.